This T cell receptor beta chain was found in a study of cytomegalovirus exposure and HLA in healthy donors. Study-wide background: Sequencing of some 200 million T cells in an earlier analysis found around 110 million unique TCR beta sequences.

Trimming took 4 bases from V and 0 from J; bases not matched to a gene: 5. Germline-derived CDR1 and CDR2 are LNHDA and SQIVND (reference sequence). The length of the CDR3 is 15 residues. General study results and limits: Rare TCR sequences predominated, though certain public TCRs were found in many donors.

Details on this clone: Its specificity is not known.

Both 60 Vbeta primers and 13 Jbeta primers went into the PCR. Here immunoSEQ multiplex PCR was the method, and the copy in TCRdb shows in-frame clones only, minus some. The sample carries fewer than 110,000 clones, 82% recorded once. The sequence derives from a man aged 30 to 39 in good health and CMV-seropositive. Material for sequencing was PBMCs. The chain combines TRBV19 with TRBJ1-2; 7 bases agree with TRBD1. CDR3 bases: TGTGCCAGTAGTAACCGACAGGGATCTAACTATGGCTACACCTTC. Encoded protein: CASSNRQGSNYGYTF.